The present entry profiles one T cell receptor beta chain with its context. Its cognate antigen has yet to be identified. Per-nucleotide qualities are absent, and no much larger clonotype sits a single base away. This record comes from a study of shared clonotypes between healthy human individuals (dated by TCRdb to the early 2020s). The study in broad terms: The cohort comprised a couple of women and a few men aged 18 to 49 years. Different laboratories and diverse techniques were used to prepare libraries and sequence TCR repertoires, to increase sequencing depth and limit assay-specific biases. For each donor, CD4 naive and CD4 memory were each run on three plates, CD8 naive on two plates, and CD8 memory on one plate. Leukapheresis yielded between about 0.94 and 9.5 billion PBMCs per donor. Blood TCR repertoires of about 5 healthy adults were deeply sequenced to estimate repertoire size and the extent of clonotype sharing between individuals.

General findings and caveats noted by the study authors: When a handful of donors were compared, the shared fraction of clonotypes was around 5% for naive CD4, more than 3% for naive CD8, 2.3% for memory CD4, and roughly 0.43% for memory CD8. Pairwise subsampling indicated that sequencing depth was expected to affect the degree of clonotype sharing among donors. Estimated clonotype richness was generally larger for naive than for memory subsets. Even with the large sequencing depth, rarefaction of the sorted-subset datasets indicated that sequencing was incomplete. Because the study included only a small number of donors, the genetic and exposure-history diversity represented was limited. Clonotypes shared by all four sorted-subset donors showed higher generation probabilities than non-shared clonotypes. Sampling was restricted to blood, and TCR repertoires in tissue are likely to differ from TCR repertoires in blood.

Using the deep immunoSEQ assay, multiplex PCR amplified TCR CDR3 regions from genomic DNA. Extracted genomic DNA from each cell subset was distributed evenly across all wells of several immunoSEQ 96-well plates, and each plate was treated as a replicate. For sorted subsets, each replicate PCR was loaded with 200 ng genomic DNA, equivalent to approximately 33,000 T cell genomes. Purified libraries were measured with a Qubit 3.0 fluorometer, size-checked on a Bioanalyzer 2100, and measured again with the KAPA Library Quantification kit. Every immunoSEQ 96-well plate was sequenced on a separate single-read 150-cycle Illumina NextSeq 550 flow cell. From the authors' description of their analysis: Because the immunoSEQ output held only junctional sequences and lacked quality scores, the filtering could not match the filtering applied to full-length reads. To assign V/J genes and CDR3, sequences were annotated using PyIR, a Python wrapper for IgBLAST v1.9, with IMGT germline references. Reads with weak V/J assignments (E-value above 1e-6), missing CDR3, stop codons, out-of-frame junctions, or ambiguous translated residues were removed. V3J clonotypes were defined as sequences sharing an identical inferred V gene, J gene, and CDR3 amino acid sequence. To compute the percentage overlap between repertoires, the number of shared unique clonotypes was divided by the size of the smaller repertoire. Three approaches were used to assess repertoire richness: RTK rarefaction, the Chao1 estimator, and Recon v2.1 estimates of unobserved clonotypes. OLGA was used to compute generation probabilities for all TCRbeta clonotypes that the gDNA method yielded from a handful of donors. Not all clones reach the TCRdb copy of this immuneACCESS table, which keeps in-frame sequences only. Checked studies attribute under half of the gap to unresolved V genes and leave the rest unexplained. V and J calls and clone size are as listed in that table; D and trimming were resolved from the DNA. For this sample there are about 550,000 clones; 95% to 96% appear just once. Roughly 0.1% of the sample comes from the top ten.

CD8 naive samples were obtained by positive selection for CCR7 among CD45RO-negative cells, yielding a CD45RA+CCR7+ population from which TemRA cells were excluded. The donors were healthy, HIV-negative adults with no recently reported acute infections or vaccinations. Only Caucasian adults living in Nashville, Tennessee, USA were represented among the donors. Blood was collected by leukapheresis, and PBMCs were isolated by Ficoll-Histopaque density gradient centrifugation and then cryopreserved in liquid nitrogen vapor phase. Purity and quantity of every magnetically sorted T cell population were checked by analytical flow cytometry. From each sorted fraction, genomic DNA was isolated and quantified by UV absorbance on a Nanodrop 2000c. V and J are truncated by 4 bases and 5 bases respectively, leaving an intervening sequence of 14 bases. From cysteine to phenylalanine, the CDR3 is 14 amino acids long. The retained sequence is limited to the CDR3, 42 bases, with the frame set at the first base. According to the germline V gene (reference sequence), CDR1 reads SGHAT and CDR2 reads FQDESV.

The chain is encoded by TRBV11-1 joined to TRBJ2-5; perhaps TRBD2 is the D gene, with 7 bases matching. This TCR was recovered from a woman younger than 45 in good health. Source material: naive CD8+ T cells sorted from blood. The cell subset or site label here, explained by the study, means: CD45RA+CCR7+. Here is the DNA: TGTGCCAGCAGCTCGGCAGGGGAGGGGGAGACCCAGTACTTC. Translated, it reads CASSSAGEGETQYF.